This is a list of T cell receptor beta chains from one sample in a study of T cell responses to AZD1222 COVID-19 vaccine. The method was immunoSEQ multiplex PCR; TCRdb's version includes in-frame clones alone and lacks a portion of them. The data show over 130,000 clones, with under 95% seen just once and roughly 4.9% held by the top ten. The starting material was peripheral blood, obtained on day 0 of AZD1222 vaccination. Every receptor here comes from an adult in good health. Both conserved end residues are trimmed from each CDR3. Fields, in order: V gene, J gene, CDR3 protein.

v_gene: TRBV6-2/TRBV6-3
j_gene: TRBJ2-7
CDR3aa: ASSYSITVVRYEQY

v_gene: TRBV10-3
j_gene: TRBJ2-7
CDR3aa: AISESSQAYEQY

v_gene: TRBV5-1
j_gene: TRBJ2-7
CDR3aa: ASSQRTGRDEQY

v_gene: TRBV7-9
j_gene: TRBJ2-3
CDR3aa: ASSLVIGGFTDTQY

v_gene: TRBV6-5
j_gene: TRBJ2-7
CDR3aa: ASSYSRAVPGNEQY

v_gene: TRBV10-3
j_gene: TRBJ2-1
CDR3aa: AISEGLAPYNEQF

v_gene: TRBV3-1/TRBV3-2
j_gene: TRBJ1-2
CDR3aa: ASSRNPGTDYNYGYT

v_gene: TRBV19
j_gene: TRBJ2-6
CDR3aa: ASSIGTAGANVLT

v_gene: TRBV6-4
j_gene: TRBJ1-2
CDR3aa: ASSDSQGGRYT

v_gene: TRBV2
j_gene: TRBJ1-5
CDR3aa: ASSETGDRNQPQH

v_gene: TRBV13
j_gene: TRBJ1-3
CDR3aa: ASSQTQGAPRSGNTIY

v_gene: TRBV21-1
j_gene: TRBJ2-6
CDR3aa: ASSPTGSGANVLT

v_gene: TRBV28
j_gene: TRBJ1-1
CDR3aa: ASSLIAGMNTEAF

v_gene: TRBV2
j_gene: TRBJ1-4
CDR3aa: ASSWSATNEKLF

v_gene: TRBV6-4
j_gene: TRBJ1-2
CDR3aa: ASSAGRGGVGYT

v_gene: TRBV18
j_gene: TRBJ1-2
CDR3aa: ASSPTEGGWGGYT

v_gene: TRBV7-2
j_gene: TRBJ1-1
CDR3aa: ASSLGLGTEAF

v_gene: TRBV25-1
j_gene: TRBJ2-7
CDR3aa: ASSGETYEQY

v_gene: TRBV6-5
j_gene: TRBJ1-2
CDR3aa: ASSYSGQSNYGYT

v_gene: TRBV15
j_gene: TRBJ2-3
CDR3aa: ATSGLAVPRNTQY

v_gene: TRBV28
j_gene: TRBJ2-7
CDR3aa: ASTHGGVSIDEQY

v_gene: TRBV6-1
j_gene: TRBJ2-7
CDR3aa: ASSEVGTTY

v_gene: TRBV5-1
j_gene: TRBJ1-1
CDR3aa: ASKTGQVNTEAF

v_gene: TRBV6-6
j_gene: TRBJ2-5
CDR3aa: ASGLQETQY

v_gene: TRBV30
j_gene: TRBJ2-3
CDR3aa: AWSVQGASDTQY

v_gene: TRBV5-1
j_gene: TRBJ1-4
CDR3aa: ASTRDRGHNEKLF

v_gene: TRBV9
j_gene: TRBJ2-5
CDR3aa: ASSVGLPEETQY

v_gene: TRBV7-2
j_gene: TRBJ2-7
CDR3aa: ASTSDYEQY

v_gene: TRBV6-5
j_gene: TRBJ1-1
CDR3aa: ASSLSPMMSTEAF

v_gene: TRBV7-9
j_gene: TRBJ2-1
CDR3aa: AGERSYNEQF

v_gene: TRBV7-8
j_gene: TRBJ2-3
CDR3aa: ASSTYRGRGTDTQY

v_gene: TRBV5-4
j_gene: TRBJ1-2
CDR3aa: ASSPGQETYGYT

v_gene: TRBV13
j_gene: TRBJ2-7
CDR3aa: ASSLRMGLNEQY

v_gene: TRBV28
j_gene: TRBJ1-1
CDR3aa: ASIKSGENTEAF

v_gene: TRBV7-3
j_gene: TRBJ1-1
CDR3aa: ASSLSGNTEAF